This T cell receptor beta chain derives from a study of cytomegalovirus exposure and HLA in healthy donors. The junction had 0 bases not matched to a gene; V was cut back by 3 bases and J by 0 bases. Germline assignment: CDR1 SGHNT and CDR2 YYREEE (reference sequence). The CDR3 contains 15 residues. The study ran its PCR with 60 Vbeta and 13 Jbeta primers. TCRdb keeps only in-frame clones here, not all; method: immunoSEQ multiplex PCR. The sample yields about 160,000 clones, over 70% seen once. This clone occurred a few times. The TCR was taken from a middle-aged woman in good health and CMV-seropositive. Sequenced material: PBMCs. This rearrangement joins TRBV5-4 to TRBJ1-3; 10 bases agree with TRBD1. This CDR3 reads CASSWDRGSGNTIYF. The CDR3 region has the DNA TGTGCCAGCAGCTGGGACAGGGGCTCTGGAAACACCATATATTTT.